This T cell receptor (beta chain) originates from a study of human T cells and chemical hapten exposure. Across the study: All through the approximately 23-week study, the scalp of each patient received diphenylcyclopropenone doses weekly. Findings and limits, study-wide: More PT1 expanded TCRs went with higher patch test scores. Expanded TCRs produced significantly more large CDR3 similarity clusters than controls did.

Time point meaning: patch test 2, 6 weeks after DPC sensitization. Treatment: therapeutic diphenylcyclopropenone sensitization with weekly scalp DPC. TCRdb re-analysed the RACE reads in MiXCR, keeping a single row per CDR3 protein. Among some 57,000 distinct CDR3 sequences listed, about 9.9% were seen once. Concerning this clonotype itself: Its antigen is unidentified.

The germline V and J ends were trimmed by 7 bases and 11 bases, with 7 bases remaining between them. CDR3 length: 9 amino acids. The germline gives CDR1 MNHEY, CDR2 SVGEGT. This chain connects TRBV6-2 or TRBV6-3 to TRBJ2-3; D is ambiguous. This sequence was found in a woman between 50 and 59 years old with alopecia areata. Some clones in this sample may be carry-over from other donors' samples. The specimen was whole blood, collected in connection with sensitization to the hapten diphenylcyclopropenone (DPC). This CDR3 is CASINRQYF. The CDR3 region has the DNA TGTGCCAGCATCAACCGGCAGTATTTT.